These T cell receptor beta chains were read from a single sample in a study of OX40 agonist ivuxolimab in advanced cancers. Data came from immunoSEQ multiplex PCR; TCRdb stores just in-frame clones and leaves some out. Of tens of thousands of clones listed, 88% are singletons. Sequenced here: CD4+ or CD8+ T cells sorted from blood, sampled in a trial of the OX40 agonist ivuxolimab. Source of these receptors: an adult with an advanced solid tumor such as melanoma, head and neck, liver or kidney cancer. Each CDR3 is given with its conserved first and last residue. D genes are given only for firm matches. A row's size may be missing; if present it is once, few, many or a size class.

d_call	clone_size	cdr3_length	v_call	j_call	cdr3_nt	cdr3_aa
NA	NA	15	TRBV9	TRBJ1-4	TGTGCCAGCAGCGTAGGAGGGCGGAAGAATGAAAAACTGTTTTTT	CASSVGGRKNEKLFF
TRBD2	NA	15	TRBV28	TRBJ2-7	TGTGCCAGCAGTCCAGAGCGGGAGGGTTCCTACGAGCAGTACTTC	CASSPEREGSYEQYF
NA	NA	18	TRBV14	TRBJ2-5	TGTGCCAGCAGCCAAGATCCCCGAACAGATCCGTACCAAGAGACCCAGTACTTC	CASSQDPRTDPYQETQYF
NA	NA	13	TRBV7-9	TRBJ1-1	TGTGCCAGCAGCTTGGACCCGAACACTGAAGCTTTCTTT	CASSLDPNTEAFF
NA	NA	13	TRBV27	TRBJ2-7	TGTGCCAGCAGTTTATCCACTCCCTACGAGCAGTACTTC	CASSLSTPYEQYF
NA	NA	18	TRBV7-9	TRBJ1-5	TGTGCCAGCAGCTCCCCCGAGAGGGTTCTCTATAGACATCAGCCCCAGCATTTT	CASSSPERVLYRHQPQHF
NA	NA	15	TRBV5-6	TRBJ1-2	TGTGCCAGCAGCTTGGCGGGACACGTAGTCTATGGCTACACCTTC	CASSLAGHVVYGYTF
TRBD1	NA	15	TRBV5-1	TRBJ2-5	TGCGCCAGCAGCCTCGGACAGGGGGCGAGTGAGACCCAGTACTTC	CASSLGQGASETQYF
TRBD1	NA	13	TRBV6-6	TRBJ2-5	TGTGCCAGCAGGTCGACAGGGTGGGAGACCCAGTACTTC	CASRSTGWETQYF
TRBD2	NA	16	TRBV9	TRBJ2-1	TGTGCCAGCAACCCCCGGGAGGGGGAGGGTTACAATGAGCAGTTCTTC	CASNPREGEGYNEQFF
NA	NA	14	TRBV2	TRBJ2-7	TGTGCCAGCAGTGACAGGAAAGGGTCCTACGAGCAGTACTTC	CASSDRKGSYEQYF
NA	NA	19	TRBV19	TRBJ2-2	TGTGCCAGTAGTTCGTCCCTACACCAGGCCTCTCAAAGGACCGGGGAGCTGTTTTTT	CASSSSLHQASQRTGELFF
NA	once	12	TRBV13	TRBJ1-1	TGTGCCAGCAGCTTAGGCGTCGGGGAGGCTTTCTTT	CASSLGVGEAFF
NA	NA	14	TRBV6-5	TRBJ1-4	TGTGCCAGCAGACTTCTTAACAGCAATGAAAAACTGTTTTTT	CASRLLNSNEKLFF
TRBD1	NA	14	TRBV7-9	TRBJ2-7	TGTGCCAGCAGCTCTGGACAGGGAGCCTACGAGCAGTACTTC	CASSSGQGAYEQYF
TRBD2	once	15	TRBV7-9	TRBJ2-1	TGTGCCACCTTCGAGACTAGCGGGAGGGCCCGGGAGCAGTTCTTC	CATFETSGRAREQFF
TRBD1	NA	12	TRBV2	TRBJ2-7	TGTGCCAATCAGGGGGTATCCTACGAGCAGTACTTC	CANQGVSYEQYF
NA	NA	16	TRBV6-5	TRBJ2-5	TGTGCCAGCAGTTACTCGATGGGGGGTACCCAAGAGACCCAGTACTTC	CASSYSMGGTQETQYF
NA	NA	14	TRBV19	TRBJ2-7	TGTGCCAGTAATCCGGGGCCGGGGACCTACGAGCAGTACTTC	CASNPGPGTYEQYF
NA	NA	12	TRBV6-6	TRBJ1-2	TGTGCCAGCAGGAAAGGATCCTATGGCTACACCTTC	CASRKGSYGYTF
NA	NA	13	TRBV5-1	TRBJ2-1	TGCGCCAGCAGCTCCCCCTCATACAATGAGCAGTTCTTC	CASSSPSYNEQFF
TRBD1	NA	16	TRBV27	TRBJ2-7	TGTGCCAGCAGGGCCCGCCGGGACAGGGGGTCCCACGAGCAGTACTTC	CASRARRDRGSHEQYF
NA	NA	13	TRBV6-5	TRBJ1-1	TGTGCCAGCAGTTACTCGAGGATCAGGGAAGCTTTCTTT	CASSYSRIREAFF
TRBD1	NA	17	TRBV9	TRBJ2-6	TGTGCCAGCAGCGTAAACAGGGGGTACTCTGGGGCCAACGTCCTGACTTTC	CASSVNRGYSGANVLTF
NA	NA	14	TRBV9	TRBJ2-5	TGTGCCAGCAGCGGTGGCCCACCACAAGAGACCCAGTACTTC	CASSGGPPQETQYF
NA	NA	16	TRBV18	TRBJ2-3	TGTGCCAGCTCACTCCCGGGACTGGGACCGAGAGATACGCAGTATTTT	CASSLPGLGPRDTQYF
NA	NA	14	TRBV29-1	TRBJ2-5	TGCAGCGTTGAAGGAACGTTGTACCAAGAGACCCAGTACTTC	CSVEGTLYQETQYF
NA	NA	13	TRBV28	TRBJ2-3	TGTGCCAGCAGTTTCCGGGCGGGGGATACGCAGTATTTT	CASSFRAGDTQYF
NA	NA	12	TRBV9	TRBJ2-7	TGTGCCAGCAGCGTAGGGTTGGACGAGCAGTACTTC	CASSVGLDEQYF
NA	NA	13	TRBV5-4	TRBJ2-2	TGTGCCAGCAGTACCTCTGAGACCGGGGAGCTGTTTTTT	CASSTSETGELFF
TRBD1	NA	14	TRBV28	TRBJ1-2	TGTGCCAGCAGTTTCCTCGGGACAGGGCTGACGAACACCTTC	CASSFLGTGLTNTF
NA	once	16	TRBV13	TRBJ2-3	TGTGCCAGCAGCTTCCCGAGCGGGCCTTCCACAGATACGCAGTATTTT	CASSFPSGPSTDTQYF
NA	NA	15	TRBV27	TRBJ1-4	TGTGCCAGCAGTTTATCCGGGGGTTTTGTTGAAAAACTGTTTTTT	CASSLSGGFVEKLFF
NA	NA	13	TRBV4-1	TRBJ2-1	TGCGCCAGCAGCCCTGGACATCAAAATGAGCAGTTCTTC	CASSPGHQNEQFF
NA	NA	15	TRBV11-1	TRBJ2-7	TGTGCCAGCAGCTTATACCGGGACAAATCCTACGAGCAGTACTTC	CASSLYRDKSYEQYF
TRBD2	NA	14	TRBV23-1	TRBJ2-5	TGCGCCAGCAACCCTAGCGGGGTTCTTAAGACCCAGTACTTC	CASNPSGVLKTQYF
NA	NA	15	TRBV9	TRBJ2-7	TGTGCCAGCAGCGTAAGTGGGACACCCTCCTACGAGCAGTACTTC	CASSVSGTPSYEQYF
TRBD2	NA	17	TRBV2	TRBJ2-2	TGTGCCAGCAGTGAGGCTAGCGGGGAGGTCTACACCGGGGAGCTGTTTTTT	CASSEASGEVYTGELFF
NA	NA	14	TRBV10-1	TRBJ1-2	TGCGCCAGCAGTGACGTAGGGGTTAAGGATGGCTACACCTTC	CASSDVGVKDGYTF
TRBD1	once	16	TRBV6-5	TRBJ2-7	TGTGCCAGCAGTTACTCGTGGACAGGGGAGATGGGGGAGCAGTACTTC	CASSYSWTGEMGEQYF
NA	NA	13	TRBV27	TRBJ2-7	TGTGCCAGCAGTTTGGCGGGTACCTACGAGCAGTACTTC	CASSLAGTYEQYF
NA	NA	11	TRBV20-1	TRBJ2-1	TGCAGTGCTTACCGTGGACAGGAGCAGTTCTTC	CSAYRGQEQFF
NA	few	13	TRBV27	TRBJ2-1	TGTGCCAGCAGTTATTACAGGGTCAATGAGCAGTTCTTC	CASSYYRVNEQFF
TRBD2	NA	14	TRBV7-7	TRBJ2-5	TGTGCCAGCAGCCGGACTAGCGGTCAAGAGACCCAGTACTTC	CASSRTSGQETQYF
NA	NA	14	TRBV25-1	TRBJ2-1	TGTGCCAGCAGTTTACAGGGAGGTAAGAATGAGCAGTTCTTC	CASSLQGGKNEQFF
NA	NA	15	TRBV7-9	TRBJ1-5	TGTGCCAGCAGCTCAACGGGGTTTAACAATCAGCCCCAGCATTTT	CASSSTGFNNQPQHF
TRBD2	NA	15	TRBV4-3	TRBJ2-1	TGCGCCAGCAGCCGAGATAGCGGGACCTACAATGAGCAGTTCTTC	CASSRDSGTYNEQFF
TRBD2	NA	17	TRBV10-1	TRBJ2-2	TGCGCCGACAGTGAGGGTATCTTAGCGGGAAGCACCGGGGAGCTGTTTTTT	CADSEGILAGSTGELFF
TRBD2	once	16	TRBV5-1	TRBJ2-7	TGCGCCAGCAGCCTACTCGGACGGACTAGGTGGGACGAGCAGTACTTC	CASSLLGRTRWDEQYF
TRBD1	NA	14	TRBV19	TRBJ2-7	TGTGCCAGTAGTATAGCGGGGACAGTCTACGAGCAGTACTTC	CASSIAGTVYEQYF
NA	NA	14	TRBV7-2	TRBJ1-6	TGTGCCAGCAGCTTAGTCGACAGTAATTCACCCCTCCACTTT	CASSLVDSNSPLHF
TRBD2	once	18	TRBV15	TRBJ2-1	TGTGCCACCAGCAGAGATCCCGCCTCTAGCGGGAGGGACAATGAGCAGTTCTTC	CATSRDPASSGRDNEQFF
NA	NA	16	TRBV9	TRBJ1-1	TGTGCCAGCAGCGGAAATCCAGGGGTCATGAACACTGAAGCTTTCTTT	CASSGNPGVMNTEAFF
TRBD1	NA	13	TRBV19	TRBJ1-2	TGTGCCAGTAGGGGAGGGGGCCTCGGGGGCTACACCTTC	CASRGGGLGGYTF
NA	NA	13	TRBV4-1	TRBJ2-7	TGCGCCAGCAGCCTCGTCGGGGGCGACGAGCAGTACTTC	CASSLVGGDEQYF